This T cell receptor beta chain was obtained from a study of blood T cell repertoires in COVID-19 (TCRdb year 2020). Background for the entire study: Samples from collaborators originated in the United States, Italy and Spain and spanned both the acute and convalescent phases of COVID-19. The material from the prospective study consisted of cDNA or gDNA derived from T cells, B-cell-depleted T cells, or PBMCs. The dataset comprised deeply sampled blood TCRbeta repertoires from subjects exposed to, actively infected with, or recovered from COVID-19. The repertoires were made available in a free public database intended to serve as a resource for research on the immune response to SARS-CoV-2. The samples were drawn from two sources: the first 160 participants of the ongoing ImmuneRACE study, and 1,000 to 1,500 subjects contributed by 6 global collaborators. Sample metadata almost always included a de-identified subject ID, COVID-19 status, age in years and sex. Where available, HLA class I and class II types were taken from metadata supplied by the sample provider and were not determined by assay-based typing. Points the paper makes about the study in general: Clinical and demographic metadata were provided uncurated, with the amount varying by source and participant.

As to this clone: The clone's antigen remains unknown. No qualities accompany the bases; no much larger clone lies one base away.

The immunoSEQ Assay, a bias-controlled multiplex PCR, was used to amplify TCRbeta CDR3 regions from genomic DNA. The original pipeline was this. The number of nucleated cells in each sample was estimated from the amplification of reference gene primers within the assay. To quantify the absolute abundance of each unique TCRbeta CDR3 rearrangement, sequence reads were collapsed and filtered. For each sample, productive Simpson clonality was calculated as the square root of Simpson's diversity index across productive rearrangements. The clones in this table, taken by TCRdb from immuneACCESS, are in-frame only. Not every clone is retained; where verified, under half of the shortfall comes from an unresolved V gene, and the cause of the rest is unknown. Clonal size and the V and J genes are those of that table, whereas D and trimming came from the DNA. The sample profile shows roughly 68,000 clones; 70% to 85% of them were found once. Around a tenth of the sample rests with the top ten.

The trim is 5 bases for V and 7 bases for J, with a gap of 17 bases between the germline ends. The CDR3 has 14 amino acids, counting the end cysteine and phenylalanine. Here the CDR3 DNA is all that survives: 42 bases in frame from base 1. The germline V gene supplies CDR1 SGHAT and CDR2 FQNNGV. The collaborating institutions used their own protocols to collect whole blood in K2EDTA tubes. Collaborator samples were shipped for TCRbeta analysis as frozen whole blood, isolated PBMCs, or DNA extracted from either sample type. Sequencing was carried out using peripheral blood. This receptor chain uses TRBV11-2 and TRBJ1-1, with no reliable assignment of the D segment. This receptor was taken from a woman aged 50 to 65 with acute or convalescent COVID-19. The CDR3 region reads CASSQKGVGDEAFF. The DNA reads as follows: TGTGCCAGCAGCCAAAAGGGAGTGGGAGATGAAGCTTTCTTT.